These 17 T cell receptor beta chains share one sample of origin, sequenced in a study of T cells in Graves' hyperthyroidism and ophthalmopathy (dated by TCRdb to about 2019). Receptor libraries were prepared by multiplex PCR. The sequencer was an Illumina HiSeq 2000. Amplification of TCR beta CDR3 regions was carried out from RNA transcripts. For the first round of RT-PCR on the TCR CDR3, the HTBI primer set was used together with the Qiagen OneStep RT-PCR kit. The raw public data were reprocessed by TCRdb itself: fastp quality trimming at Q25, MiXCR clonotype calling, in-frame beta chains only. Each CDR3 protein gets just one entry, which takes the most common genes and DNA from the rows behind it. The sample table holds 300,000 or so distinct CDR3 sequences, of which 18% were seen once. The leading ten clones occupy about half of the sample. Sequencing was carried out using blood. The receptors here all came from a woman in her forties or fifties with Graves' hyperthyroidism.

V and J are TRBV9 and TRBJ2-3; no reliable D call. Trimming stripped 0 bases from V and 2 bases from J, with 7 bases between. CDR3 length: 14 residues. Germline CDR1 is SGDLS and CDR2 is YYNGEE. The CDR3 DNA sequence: TGTGCCAGCAGCGTAGAGGGCGACACAGATACGCAGTATTTT. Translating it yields CASSVEGDTDTQYF.

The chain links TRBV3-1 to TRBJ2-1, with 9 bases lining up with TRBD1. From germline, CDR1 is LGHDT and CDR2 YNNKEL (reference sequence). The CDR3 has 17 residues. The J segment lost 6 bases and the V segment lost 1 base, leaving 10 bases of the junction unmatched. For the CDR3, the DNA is TGTGCCAGCAGCCAAGTACCCGGGACAGGGTGGGTCAATGAGCAGTTCTTC. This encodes CASSQVPGTGWVNEQFF.

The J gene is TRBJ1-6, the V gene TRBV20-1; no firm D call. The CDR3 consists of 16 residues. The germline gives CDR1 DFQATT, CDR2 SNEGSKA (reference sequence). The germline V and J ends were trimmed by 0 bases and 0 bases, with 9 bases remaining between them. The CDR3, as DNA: TGCAGTGCTAGAGATCCGGAGAGCTCCTATAATTCACCCCTCCACTTT. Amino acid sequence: CSARDPESSYNSPLHF.

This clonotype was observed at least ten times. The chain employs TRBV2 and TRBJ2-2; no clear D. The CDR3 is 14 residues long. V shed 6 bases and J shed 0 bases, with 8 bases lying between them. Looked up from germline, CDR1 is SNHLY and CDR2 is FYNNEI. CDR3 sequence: CASRQIANTGELFF. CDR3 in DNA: TGTGCCAGCAGACAAATAGCGAACACCGGGGAGCTGTTTTTT.

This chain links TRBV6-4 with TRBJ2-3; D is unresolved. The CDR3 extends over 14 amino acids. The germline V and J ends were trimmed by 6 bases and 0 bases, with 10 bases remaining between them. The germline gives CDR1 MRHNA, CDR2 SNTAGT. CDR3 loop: CASSQGKSTDTQYF. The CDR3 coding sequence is TGTGCCAGCAGCCAAGGGAAGAGCACAGATACGCAGTATTTT.

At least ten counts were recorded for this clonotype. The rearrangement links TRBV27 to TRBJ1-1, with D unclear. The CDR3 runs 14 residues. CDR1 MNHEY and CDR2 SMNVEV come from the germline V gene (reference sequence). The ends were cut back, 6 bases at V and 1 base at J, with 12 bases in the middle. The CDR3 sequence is CASSLTFPNTEAFF. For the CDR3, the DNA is TGTGCCAGCAGCCTGACGTTTCCGAACACTGAAGCTTTCTTT.

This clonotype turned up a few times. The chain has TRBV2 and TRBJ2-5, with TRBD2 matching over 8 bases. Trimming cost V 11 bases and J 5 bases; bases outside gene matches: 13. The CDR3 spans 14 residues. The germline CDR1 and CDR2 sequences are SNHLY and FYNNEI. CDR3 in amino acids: CASGGQVMGETQYF. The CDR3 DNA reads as TGTGCCTCGGGGGGGCAGGTAATGGGGGAGACCCAGTACTTC. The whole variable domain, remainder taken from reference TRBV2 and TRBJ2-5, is EPEVTQTPSHQVTQMGQEVILRCVPISNHLYFYWYRQILGQKVEFLVSFYNNEISEKSEIFDDQFSVERPDGSNFTLKIRSTKLEDSAMYFCASGGQVMGETQYFGPGTRLLVL.

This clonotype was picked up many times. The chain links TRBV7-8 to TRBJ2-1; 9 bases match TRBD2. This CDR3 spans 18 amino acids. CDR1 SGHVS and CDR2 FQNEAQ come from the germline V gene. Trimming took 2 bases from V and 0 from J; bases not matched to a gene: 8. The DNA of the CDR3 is TGTGCCAGCAGCTTAAGGCTAGCGGGGACCCTCTCCTACAATGAGCAGTTCTTC. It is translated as CASSLRLAGTLSYNEQFF.

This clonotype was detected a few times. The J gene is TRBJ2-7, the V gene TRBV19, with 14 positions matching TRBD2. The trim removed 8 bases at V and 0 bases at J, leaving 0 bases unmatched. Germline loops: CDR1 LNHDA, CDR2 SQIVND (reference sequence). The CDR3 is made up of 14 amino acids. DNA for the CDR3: TGTGCCAGTGGGACTAGCGGGAGCTCCTACGAGCAGTACTTC. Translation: CASGTSGSSYEQYF.

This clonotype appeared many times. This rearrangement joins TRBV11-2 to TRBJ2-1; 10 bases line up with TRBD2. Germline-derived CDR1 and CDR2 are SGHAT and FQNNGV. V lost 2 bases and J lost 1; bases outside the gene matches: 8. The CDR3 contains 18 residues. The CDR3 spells CASSLRLAGDLSYNEQFF. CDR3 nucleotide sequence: TGTGCCAGCAGCTTAAGGCTAGCGGGAGATTTATCCTACAATGAGCAGTTCTTC. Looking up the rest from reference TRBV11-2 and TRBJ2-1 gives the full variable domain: EAGVAQSPRYKIIEKRQSVAFWCNPISGHATLYWYQQILGQGPKLLIQFQNNGVVDDSQLPKDRFSAERLKGVDSTLKIQPAKLEDSAVYLCASSLRLAGDLSYNEQFFGPGTRLTVL.

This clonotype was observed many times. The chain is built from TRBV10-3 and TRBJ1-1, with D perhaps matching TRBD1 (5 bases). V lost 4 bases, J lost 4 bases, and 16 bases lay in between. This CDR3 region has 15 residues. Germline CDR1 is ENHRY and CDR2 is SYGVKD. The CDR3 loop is CAISAVIGVGTEAFF. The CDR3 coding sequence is TGTGCCATCAGTGCTGTAATAGGGGTGGGCACTGAAGCTTTCTTT.

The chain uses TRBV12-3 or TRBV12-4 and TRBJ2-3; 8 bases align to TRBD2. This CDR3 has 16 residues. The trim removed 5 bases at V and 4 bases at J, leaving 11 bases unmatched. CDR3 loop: CASSTGLAGLADTQYF. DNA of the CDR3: TGTGCCAGCAGTACCGGACTAGCTGGTTTAGCAGATACGCAGTATTTT.

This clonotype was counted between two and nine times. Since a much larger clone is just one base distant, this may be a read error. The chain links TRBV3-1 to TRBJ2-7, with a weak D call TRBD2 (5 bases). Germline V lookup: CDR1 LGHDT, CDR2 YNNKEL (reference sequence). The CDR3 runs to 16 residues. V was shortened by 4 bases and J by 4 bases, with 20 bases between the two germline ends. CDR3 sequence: CASSPRFVAREYEQYF. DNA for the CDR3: TGTGCCAGCAGCCCAAGGTTTGTAGCGAGAGAATACGAGCAGTACTTC.

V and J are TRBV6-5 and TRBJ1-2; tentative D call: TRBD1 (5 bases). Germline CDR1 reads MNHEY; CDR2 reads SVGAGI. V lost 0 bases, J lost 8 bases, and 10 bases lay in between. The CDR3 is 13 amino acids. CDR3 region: CASSYSMGDGYTF. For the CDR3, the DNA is TGTGCCAGCAGTTACTCGATGGGGGACGGCTACACCTTC.

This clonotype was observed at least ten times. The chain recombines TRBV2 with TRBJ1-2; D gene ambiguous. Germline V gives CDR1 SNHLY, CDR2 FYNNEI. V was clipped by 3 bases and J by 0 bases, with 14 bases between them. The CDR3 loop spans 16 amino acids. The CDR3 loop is CASSDQPRLSNYGYTF. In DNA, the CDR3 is TGTGCCAGCAGTGACCAACCGCGGTTATCTAACTATGGCTACACCTTC. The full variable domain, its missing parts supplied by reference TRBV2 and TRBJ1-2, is EPEVTQTPSHQVTQMGQEVILRCVPISNHLYFYWYRQILGQKVEFLVSFYNNEISEKSEIFDDQFSVERPDGSNFTLKIRSTKLEDSAMYFCASSDQPRLSNYGYTFGSGTRLTVV.

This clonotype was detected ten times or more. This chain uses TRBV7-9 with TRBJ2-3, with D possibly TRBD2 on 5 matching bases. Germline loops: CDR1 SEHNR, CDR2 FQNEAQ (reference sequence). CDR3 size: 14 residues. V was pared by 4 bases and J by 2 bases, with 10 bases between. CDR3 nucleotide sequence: TGTGCCAGCAGCTCCCGGACTTTCACAGATACGCAGTATTTT. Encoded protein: CASSSRTFTDTQYF.

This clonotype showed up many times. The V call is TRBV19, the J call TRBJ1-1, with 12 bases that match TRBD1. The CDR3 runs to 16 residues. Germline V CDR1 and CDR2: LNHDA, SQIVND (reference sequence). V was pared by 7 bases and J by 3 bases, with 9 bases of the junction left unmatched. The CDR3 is CASNIGTGGFDTEAFF. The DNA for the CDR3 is TGTGCCAGTAATATTGGGACAGGGGGCTTCGACACTGAAGCTTTCTTT.